This T cell receptor beta chain was obtained from a study of T cell responses to AZD1222 COVID-19 vaccine. Study-level findings and limits: The study found vaccine-associated CD4 TCRs spanning spike, dominant at 160-218 and 743-854. Two doses of AZD1222 preceded a rise in Spike-specific TCR breadth and depth.

In the case of this clone: Its antigen is currently unknown.

V lost 5 bases to trimming and J lost 3 bases, with 22 bases between them. The CDR3 length is 17 residues. Germline CDR1 MNHEY, CDR2 SMNVEV (reference sequence). Libraries were prepared by immunoSEQ multiplex PCR; TCRdb keeps only in-frame clonotypes and omits some of them. Counted here are roughly 190,000 clones, more than 85% occurring once; the ten biggest clones make up 1.5% to 2%. The rearrangement joins TRBV27 to TRBJ1-1, with D tentatively TRBD1 (5 bases). Sample: peripheral blood, taken 28 days after the second AZD1222 dose. This TCR was recovered from an adult who received the AZD1222 COVID-19 vaccine. CDR3 sequence (DNA): TGTGCCAGCAGTCCCAGGGTCGGGGCAGTTAATCACACTGAAGCTTTCTTT. This encodes CASSPRVGAVNHTEAFF.